The rows below give T cell receptor beta chains drawn from one sample of a study of blood T cell repertoires in COVID-19. This table comes from immunoSEQ multiplex PCR, and its TCRdb copy is limited to in-frame clones, with some not included. The sample includes some 200,000 clones, around four fifths seen only once; the top ten take about a sixth. Material: peripheral blood. The receptor source for this set is an elderly woman with active or convalescent COVID-19. The CDR3 runs from the conserved cysteine through the conserved F or W. Each record gives: CDR3 length, clone size, D gene, J gene, V gene, CDR3 protein, CDR3 DNA. D genes are given only for firm matches. For some rows the clone size is stated as once, few or many, or as a class when expanded; others skip it.

length: 14
size: .
D: .
J: TRBJ1-2
V: TRBV6-5
CDR3: CASSSPGHPSPTAF
DNA: TGTGCCAGCAGTTCCCCGGGACACCCTAGCCCCACGGCCTTC

length: 13
size: few
D: .
J: TRBJ2-4
V: TRBV7-2
CDR3: CASSSFAKNIQYF
DNA: TGTGCCAGCAGCTCGTTTGCCAAAAACATTCAGTACTTC

length: 15
size: once
D: .
J: TRBJ2-5
V: TRBV11-2
CDR3: CASSLDPRSRETQYF
DNA: TGTGCCAGCAGCTTAGACCCCCGGAGTCGGGAGACCCAGTACTTC

length: 17
size: .
D: .
J: TRBJ1-1
V: TRBV23-1
CDR3: CASSQSRVGGSGTEAFF
DNA: TGCGCCAGCAGTCAATCCCGGGTCGGGGGGTCGGGAACTGAAGCTTTCTTT

length: 15
size: .
D: .
J: TRBJ1-4
V: TRBV6-1
CDR3: CASSDYWGRDEKLFF
DNA: TGTGCCAGCAGTGATTATTGGGGGCGCGATGAAAAACTGTTTTTT

length: 15
size: .
D: .
J: TRBJ1-6
V: TRBV28
CDR3: CATQENRGYNSPLHF
DNA: TGTGCCACCCAGGAAAATCGGGGGTATAATTCACCCCTCCACTTT

length: 15
size: .
D: TRBD2
J: TRBJ2-3
V: TRBV5-5
CDR3: CASSSSGTSTDTQYF
DNA: TGTGCCAGCAGCTCTAGCGGAACTAGCACAGATACGCAGTATTTT

length: 14
size: .
D: .
J: TRBJ2-7
V: TRBV15
CDR3: CATTQGFSRGEQYF
DNA: TGTGCCACTACTCAGGGGTTTTCTAGGGGCGAGCAGTACTTC

length: 15
size: .
D: .
J: TRBJ2-3
V: TRBV10-3
CDR3: CAINLGTSTSDTQYF
DNA: TGTGCCATCAATCTTGGGACATCGACGTCAGATACGCAGTATTTT

length: 15
size: .
D: TRBD2
J: TRBJ2-1
V: TRBV9
CDR3: CASTLGGGGYNEQFF
DNA: TGTGCCAGCACCCTAGGTGGGGGGGGTTACAATGAGCAGTTCTTC

length: 15
size: .
D: TRBD1
J: TRBJ1-4
V: TRBV18
CDR3: CASSPQGATNEKLFF
DNA: TGTGCCAGCTCACCACAGGGGGCGACTAATGAAAAACTGTTTTTT

length: 16
size: .
D: .
J: TRBJ2-1
V: TRBV7-2
CDR3: CASRGEGAGIYNEQFF
DNA: TGTGCCAGCAGGGGGGAAGGGGCGGGGATCTACAATGAGCAGTTCTTC

length: 18
size: .
D: TRBD2
J: TRBJ2-5
V: TRBV6-9
CDR3: CARGRKGTSGGFQETQYF
DNA: TGTGCAAGGGGACGCAAAGGGACTAGCGGGGGGTTCCAAGAGACCCAGTACTTC

length: 18
size: medium-sized
D: TRBD2
J: TRBJ2-3
V: TRBV4-3
CDR3: CASSQGSSGYSSTDTQYF
DNA: TGCGCCAGCAGCCAAGGGTCTAGCGGGTATTCTAGCACAGATACGCAGTATTTT

length: 14
size: .
D: .
J: TRBJ1-1
V: TRBV4-1
CDR3: CASSLQGHNTEAFF
DNA: TGCGCCAGCAGCCTTCAGGGTCATAACACTGAAGCTTTCTTT

length: 15
size: .
D: .
J: TRBJ2-5
V: TRBV21-1
CDR3: CASSKGLAFQETQYF
DNA: TGTGCCAGCAGCAAGGGACTAGCTTTCCAAGAGACCCAGTACTTC

length: 15
size: .
D: .
J: TRBJ2-5
V: TRBV11-1
CDR3: CASSLAHRVPKTQYF
DNA: TGTGCCAGCAGCTTAGCTCACAGGGTCCCAAAGACCCAGTACTTC

length: 17
size: .
D: .
J: TRBJ1-3
V: TRBV19
CDR3: CASSIAHSLSSGNTIYF
DNA: TGTGCCAGTAGTATTGCCCATTCACTTAGCTCTGGAAACACCATATATTTT

length: 18
size: .
D: .
J: TRBJ1-4
V: TRBV28
CDR3: CASSPWGGAFELEEKLFF
DNA: TGTGCCAGCAGTCCATGGGGGGGCGCGTTCGAACTTGAAGAAAAACTGTTTTTT

length: 13
size: .
D: .
J: TRBJ1-1
V: TRBV12-3/TRBV12-4
CDR3: CASSRRENTEAFF
DNA: TGTGCCAGCTCCCGACGGGAGAACACTGAAGCTTTCTTT

length: 14
size: .
D: .
J: TRBJ2-1
V: TRBV24-1
CDR3: CATTGQGTYNEQFF
DNA: TGTGCCACCACCGGGCAGGGGACCTACAATGAGCAGTTCTTC

length: 12
size: .
D: .
J: TRBJ1-1
V: TRBV7-6
CDR3: CASSLQGGEAFF
DNA: TGTGCCAGCAGCCTACAAGGGGGTGAAGCTTTCTTT

length: 13
size: .
D: .
J: TRBJ1-2
V: TRBV2
CDR3: CASSITENYGYTF
DNA: TGTGCCAGCAGTATTACGGAGAACTATGGCTACACCTTC

length: 15
size: .
D: .
J: TRBJ1-4
V: TRBV7-9
CDR3: CASSLVARQNEKLFF
DNA: TGTGCCAGCAGCTTAGTTGCCAGGCAGAATGAAAAACTGTTTTTT

length: 15
size: .
D: TRBD1
J: TRBJ2-5
V: TRBV7-2
CDR3: CASSLGARGLETQYF
DNA: TGTGCCAGCAGCTTAGGGGCCAGGGGGCTGGAGACCCAGTACTTC

length: 14
size: .
D: TRBD1
J: TRBJ1-2
V: TRBV5-5
CDR3: CASSYLTGVDGYTF
DNA: TGTGCCAGCAGCTACCTGACAGGGGTGGATGGCTACACCTTC

length: 14
size: .
D: .
J: TRBJ2-2
V: TRBV7-2
CDR3: CASRRARGTGELFF
DNA: TGTGCCAGCAGGAGGGCCCGCGGGACCGGGGAGCTGTTTTTT

length: 13
size: .
D: TRBD1
J: TRBJ1-1
V: TRBV6-5
CDR3: CASSYNWDSEAFF
DNA: TGTGCCAGCAGTTACAATTGGGACAGCGAAGCTTTCTTT

length: 14
size: .
D: TRBD1
J: TRBJ2-7
V: TRBV6-5
CDR3: CASRRGQGAYEQYF
DNA: TGTGCCAGCAGGAGGGGACAGGGGGCCTACGAGCAGTACTTC

length: 14
size: .
D: .
J: TRBJ2-5
V: TRBV5-1
CDR3: CASSSRQDQETQYF
DNA: TGCGCCAGCAGCAGCCGACAGGACCAAGAGACCCAGTACTTC

length: 17
size: .
D: TRBD1
J: TRBJ2-7
V: TRBV19
CDR3: CASSPRKPGQGSYEQYF
DNA: TGTGCCAGTAGTCCCAGGAAACCGGGACAGGGCTCCTACGAGCAGTACTTC

length: 18
size: once
D: TRBD2
J: TRBJ2-5
V: TRBV19
CDR3: CASSRGTSGRLDQETQYF
DNA: TGTGCCAGTAGTAGGGGGACTAGCGGGAGGTTGGATCAAGAGACCCAGTACTTC

length: 15
size: .
D: TRBD1
J: TRBJ2-7
V: TRBV4-3
CDR3: CASSLGAGGHYEQYF
DNA: TGCGCCAGCAGCCTCGGCGCAGGGGGACACTACGAGCAGTACTTC

length: 16
size: once
D: TRBD2
J: TRBJ2-3
V: TRBV5-1
CDR3: CASTKLAGGTADTQYF
DNA: TGCGCCAGCACAAAACTAGCGGGGGGTACCGCAGATACGCAGTATTTT

length: 16
size: .
D: TRBD2
J: TRBJ2-2
V: TRBV5-4
CDR3: CASTRLAGTNTGELFF
DNA: TGTGCCAGCACCAGACTAGCGGGGACGAACACCGGGGAGCTGTTTTTT

length: 15
size: .
D: TRBD2
J: TRBJ2-7
V: TRBV6-5
CDR3: CASRLLSGGTSEQYF
DNA: TGTGCCAGCAGACTTCTTAGCGGGGGGACCTCGGAGCAGTACTTC

length: 14
size: .
D: TRBD1
J: TRBJ1-3
V: TRBV10-3
CDR3: CAISGQGGGNTIYF
DNA: TGTGCCATCAGCGGACAGGGCGGGGGAAACACCATATATTTT

length: 13
size: .
D: TRBD1
J: TRBJ2-5
V: TRBV5-1
CDR3: CASSSTGAETQYF
DNA: TGCGCCAGCAGCTCGACAGGGGCAGAGACCCAGTACTTC

length: 14
size: .
D: .
J: TRBJ2-5
V: TRBV5-6
CDR3: CASSTRDNQETQYF
DNA: TGTGCCAGCAGTACCCGGGACAATCAAGAGACCCAGTACTTC

length: 14
size: .
D: .
J: TRBJ2-3
V: TRBV19
CDR3: CASSTRGSSDTQYF
DNA: TGTGCCAGTAGTACCCGGGGGAGCTCAGATACGCAGTATTTT

length: 12
size: once
D: TRBD2
J: TRBJ2-3
V: TRBV6-5
CDR3: CASSYSSGIQYF
DNA: TGTGCCAGCAGTTACTCGAGCGGGATTCAGTATTTT

length: 13
size: .
D: .
J: TRBJ1-3
V: TRBV6-5
CDR3: CASARFSGNTIYF
DNA: TGTGCCAGCGCCCGGTTCTCTGGAAACACCATATATTTT

length: 14
size: .
D: .
J: TRBJ1-3
V: TRBV4-3
CDR3: CASSPQGNGNTIYF
DNA: TGCGCCAGCAGCCCGCAGGGAAACGGAAACACCATATATTTT

length: 15
size: .
D: TRBD1
J: TRBJ1-4
V: TRBV18
CDR3: CASSGGQAVNEKLFF
DNA: TGTGCCAGCTCAGGAGGACAGGCAGTTAATGAAAAACTGTTTTTT

length: 13
size: .
D: TRBD2
J: TRBJ2-1
V: TRBV7-2
CDR3: CASSLGGRGEQFF
DNA: TGTGCCAGCAGCTTAGGGGGGAGGGGTGAGCAGTTCTTC

length: 16
size: .
D: .
J: TRBJ2-1
V: TRBV7-2
CDR3: CASSLDGGSSYNEQFF
DNA: TGTGCCAGCAGCTTAGACGGCGGAAGCTCCTACAATGAGCAGTTCTTC

length: 16
size: .
D: TRBD2
J: TRBJ2-5
V: TRBV7-6
CDR3: CASSTPGLAPLWAQYF
DNA: TGTGCCAGCAGCACCCCGGGACTAGCGCCCCTCTGGGCCCAGTACTTC

length: 14
size: .
D: TRBD1
J: TRBJ1-1
V: TRBV19
CDR3: CASSITGVDTEAFF
DNA: TGTGCCAGTAGTATCACAGGGGTTGACACTGAAGCTTTCTTT

length: 15
size: .
D: .
J: TRBJ1-1
V: TRBV18
CDR3: CATSSRRFVNTEAFF
DNA: TGTGCCACCTCCTCCCGGCGGTTTGTGAACACTGAAGCTTTCTTT

length: 15
size: .
D: .
J: TRBJ1-5
V: TRBV7-2
CDR3: CASSLNRDNGQPQHF
DNA: TGTGCCAGCAGCCTAAACCGGGACAACGGTCAGCCCCAGCATTTT

length: 16
size: .
D: .
J: TRBJ1-2
V: TRBV5-5
CDR3: CASSLAGTRVDGGYTF
DNA: TGTGCCAGCAGCTTGGCCGGAACTCGGGTCGACGGGGGCTACACCTTC

length: 20
size: .
D: TRBD2
J: TRBJ2-3
V: TRBV4-2
CDR3: CASSQEALAGGWISTDTQYF
DNA: TGTGCCAGCAGCCAAGAAGCACTAGCGGGAGGTTGGATTAGCACAGATACGCAGTATTTT